This T cell receptor (beta chain) was captured by sequencing in a study of cytomegalovirus exposure and HLA in healthy donors. Study background: Around 180 million T cells yielded under 130 million unique TCR beta sequences in earlier analysis. Study-wide findings and caveats: The study flagged about 160 TCR beta chains as cytomegalovirus-associated. A later analysis showed that HLA-associated TCR beta chains had undergone more clonal expansion than equally common others.

Use of 60 Vbeta and 13 Jbeta primers characterized the PCR. TCRdb keeps only in-frame clones here, not all; method: immunoSEQ multiplex PCR. The repertoire includes 150,000 to 200,000 clones, under 80% of them detected once, and about 1.4% sits in the top ten. Details on this clone: The antigen remains unidentified. The identical CDR3 is also encoded by other nucleotide sequences in the sample.

Germline V CDR1 and CDR2: SGHRS, YFSETQ. The CDR3 has 14 residues. The V and J ends lost 0 bases and 5 bases respectively, with 11 bases between them. The chain uses TRBV5-1 and TRBJ2-5; D is possibly TRBD1 (6 bases). The sequence came from a woman aged 25 to 45 in good health and CMV-seronegative. Sequencing input: PBMCs. The CDR3 here is CASSLGGLGETQYF. The DNA of the CDR3 is TGCGCCAGCAGCTTGGGGGGGCTGGGGGAGACCCAGTACTTC.